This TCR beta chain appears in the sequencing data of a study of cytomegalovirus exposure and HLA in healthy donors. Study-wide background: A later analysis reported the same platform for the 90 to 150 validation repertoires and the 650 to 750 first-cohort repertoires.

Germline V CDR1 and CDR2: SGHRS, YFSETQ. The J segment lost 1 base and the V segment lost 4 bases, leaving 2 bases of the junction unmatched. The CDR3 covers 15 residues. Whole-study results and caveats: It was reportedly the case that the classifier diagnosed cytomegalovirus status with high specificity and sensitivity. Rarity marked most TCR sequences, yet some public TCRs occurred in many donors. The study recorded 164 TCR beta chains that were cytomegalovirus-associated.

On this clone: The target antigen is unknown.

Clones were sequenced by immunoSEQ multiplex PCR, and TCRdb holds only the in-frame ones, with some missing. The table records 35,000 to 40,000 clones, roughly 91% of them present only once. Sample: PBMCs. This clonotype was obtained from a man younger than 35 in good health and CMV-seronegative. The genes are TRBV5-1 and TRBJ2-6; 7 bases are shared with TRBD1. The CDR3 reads CASSIRGSGANVLTF. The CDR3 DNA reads TGCGCCAGCAGCATCAGGGGGTCTGGGGCCAACGTCCTGACTTTC.